The 13 T cell receptor beta chains below were found in one sample sequenced in a study of blood T cell repertoires in COVID-19. Assay used: immunoSEQ multiplex PCR; TCRdb lists only in-frame clones, some missing. The table records roughly 430,000 clones, roughly 87% of them present only once. The source material was PBMCs or T cells enriched from blood (not recorded which). These receptor sequences come from a woman aged 40 to 49 with acute COVID-19.

The chain recombines TRBV29-1 with TRBJ2-3, with TRBD2 matching over 7 bases. The J segment lost 0 bases and the V segment lost 5 bases, leaving 5 bases of the junction unmatched. This CDR3 is built from 14 residues. CDR1 and CDR2 (germline): SQVTM, ANQGSEA. This CDR3 is CSVLRTRSTDTQYF. The CDR3 bases are TGCAGCGTTTTGCGGACTAGGAGCACAGATACGCAGTATTTT.

V gene TRBV7-9 combines with J gene TRBJ1-6; D may be TRBD1 (5 bases). This CDR3 spans 14 amino acids. Germline V CDR1 and CDR2: SEHNR, FQNEAQ (reference sequence). Trimming left V 4 bases short and J 6 bases short, with 10 bases between. The CDR3 is CASSSAGFNSPLHF. The CDR3 nucleotides are TGTGCCAGCAGCTCGGCAGGGTTTAATTCACCCCTCCACTTT.

V usage is TRBV19 and J usage is TRBJ1-4; 8 nucleotides match TRBD1. CDR3 size: 15 residues. Germline CDR1 reads LNHDA; CDR2 reads SQIVND (reference sequence). V shed 2 bases, J shed 7 bases, and the junction held 6 bases outside the gene matches. The CDR3 region has the DNA TGTGCCAGTAGTATACAGGGGGCGATGTTTGAAAAACTGTTTTTT. This translates into CASSIQGAMFEKLFF. The variable domain in full, completed from reference TRBV19 and TRBJ1-4, reads DGGITQSPKYLFRKEGQNVTLSCEQNLNHDAMYWYRQDPGQGLRLIYYSQIVNDFQKGDIAEGYSVSREKKESFPLTVTSAQKNPTAFYLCASSIQGAMFEKLFFGSGTQLSVL.

The J gene is TRBJ2-7, the V gene TRBV21-1; the table's D call, TRBD1, was not checked against the DNA. TRBV21-1 is a pseudogene locus. The CDR3 is 16 residues long. CDR3 region: CASSKARTGASYEQYF. The CDR3 DNA is TGTGCCAGCAGCAAAGCTCGGACAGGGGCATCCTACGAGCAGTACTTC.

The gene calls are TRBV12-3 or TRBV12-4 and TRBJ2-7; D gene uncertain. The V and J ends lost 8 bases and 7 bases respectively, with 15 bases between them. CDR3 size: 12 residues. The CDR3 DNA reads TGTGCCAGCGCACAGATTTCGTGGGAGCAGTACTTC. Amino acids: CASAQISWEQYF.

The chain has TRBV10-2 and TRBJ1-1, with a tentative D call TRBD1 (6 bases). The CDR3 is 11 amino acids. CDR1 is WSHSY and CDR2 is SAAADI in the germline V gene. The V gene lost 3 bases and the J gene lost 8 bases, with 7 bases spanning the gap. DNA for the CDR3: TGCGCCAGCAGTGAAGGGGGAGAAGCTTTCTTT. This translates into CASSEGGEAFF.

This clone is a singleton in its sample. The chain couples TRBV5-4 to TRBJ1-1, with 7 bases fitting TRBD1. Germline CDR1 and CDR2: SGHNT and YYREEE (reference sequence). The ends lost 4 bases at V and 1 base at J; junction bases unmatched: 7. The CDR3 covers 15 residues. The CDR3 spells CASSGDRVTNTEAFF. The CDR3 region has the DNA TGTGCCAGCAGCGGCGACAGGGTAACGAACACTGAAGCTTTCTTT.

This chain uses TRBV4-1 with TRBJ2-7, with TRBD1 matching over 9 bases. The CDR3 covers 17 residues. Trimming removed 0 bases from V and 4 bases from J; junction bases left unmatched: 10. Germline loops: CDR1 MGHRA, CDR2 YSYEKL. CDR3 DNA: TGCGCCAGCAGCCAAGATCGTTTTGGAGACAGGGGGTACGAGCAGTACTTC. Protein: CASSQDRFGDRGYEQYF.

The chain has TRBV5-1 and TRBJ2-5, with no clear D. Trimming shortened V by 2 bases and J by 4 bases, and 12 bases separated the two germline ends. From germline, CDR1 is SGHRS and CDR2 YFSETQ. CDR3 length: 14 amino acids. CDR3 nucleotides: TGCGCCAGCAGCTTTGGCCCCTCCCTAGAGACCCAGTACTTC. This sequence encodes CASSFGPSLETQYF.

The chain has TRBV9 and TRBJ2-1; possible D gene TRBD1, 5 bases. The CDR3 is 14 amino acids. The ends were cut back, 0 bases at V and 9 bases at J, with 13 bases in the middle. Germline CDR1 SGDLS, CDR2 YYNGEE. CDR3 region: CASSVGQGWVEQFF. The CDR3 coding sequence is TGTGCCAGCAGCGTAGGGCAGGGATGGGTTGAGCAGTTCTTC.

V usage is TRBV5-1 and J usage is TRBJ2-5; D ambiguous. Germline CDR1 SGHRS, CDR2 YFSETQ. With 0 bases removed from V and 3 bases from J, the gap between germline ends came to 3 bases. The CDR3 length is 12 residues. The CDR3 coding sequence is TGCGCCAGCAGCTTGGGTAAAGAGACCCAGTACTTC. Protein sequence: CASSLGKETQYF.

This chain links TRBV6-2 or TRBV6-3 with TRBJ1-4; D gene uncertain. Trimming shortened V by 5 bases and J by 4 bases, and 5 bases separated the two germline ends. CDR1 and CDR2 from the germline V gene are MNHEY and SVGEGT. The CDR3 totals 12 residues. The CDR3 is CASSQLNEKLFF. The CDR3 DNA is TGTGCCAGCAGTCAACTTAATGAAAAACTGTTTTTT.

This rearrangement joins TRBV4-1 to TRBJ2-7; TRBD1 might be the D (6 bases). Deletions cut 0 bases from V and 2 bases from J, with 8 bases between. The germline V gene has CDR1 MGHRA and CDR2 YSYEKL. The CDR3 is 14 residues long. For the CDR3, the DNA is TGCGCCAGCAGCCAAGACACAGGGACCTACGAGCAGTACTTC. It is translated as CASSQDTGTYEQYF.